The clone carrying this T cell receptor (beta chain) was seen ten or more times. Its antigen is still unknown. Germline-derived CDR1 and CDR2 are SNHLY and FYNNEI. The CDR3 totals 16 residues. V dropped 6 bases and J dropped 0 bases, with 16 bases sitting between them. The library targeted TCRbeta and was prepared with unique molecular identifiers. MiXCR was run by TCRdb on the PCR reads, yielding one entry per CDR3 protein. Of 81,000 or so distinct CDR3 sequences in the sample, roughly a sixth were seen once. The data originate from a study of T-cell reconstitution after alpha-beta-depleted transplantation in children. Study observations and caveats: Recipient T cells and thymic progenitors that survived gave rise to the high TCRbeta diversity observed at day 60 in some patients.

The J gene is TRBJ2-3, the V gene TRBV2; D may be TRBD2 (5 bases). This clonotype was sampled from a male patient between 2 and 15 years old who had a stem cell transplant for acute lymphoblastic leukemia, so the T cells may come from the graft donor. The input for sequencing was PBMCs, mostly from graft donor cells, taken 180 days after TCRalphabeta/CD19-depleted stem cell transplant. The chain's CDR3 is CASRPTGFSSTDTQYF. CDR3 in DNA: TGTGCCAGCAGACCAACGGGGTTTAGTAGCACAGATACGCAGTATTTT.